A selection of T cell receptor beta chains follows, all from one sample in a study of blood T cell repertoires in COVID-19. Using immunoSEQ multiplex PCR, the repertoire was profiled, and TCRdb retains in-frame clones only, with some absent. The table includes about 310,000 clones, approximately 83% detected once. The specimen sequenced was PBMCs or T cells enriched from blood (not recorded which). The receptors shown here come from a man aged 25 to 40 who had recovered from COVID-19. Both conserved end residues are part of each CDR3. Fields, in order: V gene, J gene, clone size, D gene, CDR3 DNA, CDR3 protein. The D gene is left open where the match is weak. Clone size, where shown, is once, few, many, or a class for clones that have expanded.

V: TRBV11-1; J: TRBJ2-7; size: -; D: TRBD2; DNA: TGTGCCAGCAGCTTGACTAGCGGGAGCTCCTACGAGCAGTACTTC; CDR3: CASSLTSGSSYEQYF
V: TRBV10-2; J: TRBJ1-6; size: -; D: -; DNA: TGCGCCAGCGGACAGCCTGATAATTCACCCCTCCACTTT; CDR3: CASGQPDNSPLHF
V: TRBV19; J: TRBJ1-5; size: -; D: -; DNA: TGTGCCAGTATGTTTCAGGGGTCGTTGGGCAATCAGCCCCAGCATTTT; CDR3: CASMFQGSLGNQPQHF
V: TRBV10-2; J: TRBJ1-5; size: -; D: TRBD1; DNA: TGCGCCAGCAGTGACTATTGGGACAGGTCGACCCAGCCCCAGCATTTT; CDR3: CASSDYWDRSTQPQHF
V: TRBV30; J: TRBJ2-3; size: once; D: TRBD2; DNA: TGTGCCTGGGAGTGGGACCCCCAGCGGGGGGGCCCAGATACGCAGTATTTT; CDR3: CAWEWDPQRGGPDTQYF
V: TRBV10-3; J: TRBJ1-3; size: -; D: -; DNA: TGTGCCACCAACCCCCGGACAGACTCTGGAAACACCATATATTTT; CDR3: CATNPRTDSGNTIYF
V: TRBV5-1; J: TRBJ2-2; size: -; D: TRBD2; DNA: TGCGCCAGCAGCTTGGTGCTCTCCGATCTAGCGGGGGGGAACACCGGGGAGCTGTTTTTT; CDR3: CASSLVLSDLAGGNTGELFF
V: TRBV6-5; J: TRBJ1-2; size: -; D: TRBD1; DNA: TGTGCCAGCACAGGACAGGGGGCTTACTATGGCTACACCTTC; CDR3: CASTGQGAYYGYTF
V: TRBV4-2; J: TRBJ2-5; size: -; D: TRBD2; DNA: TGTGCCAGCAGCCAAGAGGACTGGCGGGGGAGGGAAGAGACCCAGTACTTC; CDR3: CASSQEDWRGREETQYF
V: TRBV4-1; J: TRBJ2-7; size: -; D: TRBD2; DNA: TGCGCCAGCAGCTCAAGTAGCGGGGGGCCGTCCTACGAGCAGTACTTC; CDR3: CASSSSSGGPSYEQYF
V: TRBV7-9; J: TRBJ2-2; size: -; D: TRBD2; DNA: TGTGCCAGCAGCTTAGCTGCCTTATTACTAGCGAACGGGGAGCTGTTTTTT; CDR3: CASSLAALLLANGELFF
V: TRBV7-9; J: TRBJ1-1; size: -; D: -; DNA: TGTGCCAGCAGCTTCCCAGAGAACACTGAAGCTTTCTTT; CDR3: CASSFPENTEAFF
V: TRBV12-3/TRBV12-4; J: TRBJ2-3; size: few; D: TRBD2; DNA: TGTGCCAGCAGTAGGGGAGGGATCGATACGCAGTATTTT; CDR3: CASSRGGIDTQYF
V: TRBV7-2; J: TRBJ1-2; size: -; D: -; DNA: TGTGCCAGCAGCCCTCCGGTGAGGTTGAACTATGGCTACACCTTC; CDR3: CASSPPVRLNYGYTF
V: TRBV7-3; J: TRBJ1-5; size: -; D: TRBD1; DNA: TGTGCCAGCAGCTTAACCGGACAGGGTAATCAGCCCCAGCATTTT; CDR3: CASSLTGQGNQPQHF
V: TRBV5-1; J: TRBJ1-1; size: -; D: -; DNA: TGCGCCAGCAGCCCCCTAGGAAGGGGGTCAAACACTGAAGCTTTCTTT; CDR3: CASSPLGRGSNTEAFF
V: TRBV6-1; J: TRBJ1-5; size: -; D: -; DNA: TGTGCCAGCAGTGAGAACGAGGGATTCCTTAGCAATCAGCCCCAGCATTTT; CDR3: CASSENEGFLSNQPQHF
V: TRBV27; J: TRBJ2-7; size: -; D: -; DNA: TGTGCCAGCAGTTTCCTTACCGGGACACCTAACTACGAGCAGTACTTC; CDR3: CASSFLTGTPNYEQYF
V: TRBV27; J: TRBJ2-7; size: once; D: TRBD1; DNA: TGTGCCAGCAAAGGCCGGGACAGGGCCTACGAGCAGTACTTC; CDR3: CASKGRDRAYEQYF
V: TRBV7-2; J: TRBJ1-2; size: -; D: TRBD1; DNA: TGTGCCAGCAGCTCGGGACAGTACTATGGCTACACCTTC; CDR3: CASSSGQYYGYTF
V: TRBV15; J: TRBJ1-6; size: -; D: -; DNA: TGTGCCACCAGCAGAGAGTTGGGGGGTTATAATTCACCCCTCCACTTT; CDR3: CATSRELGGYNSPLHF
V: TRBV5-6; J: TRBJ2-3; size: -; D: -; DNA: TGTGCCAGCAGCCCGGGATACACAGATACGCAGTATTTT; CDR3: CASSPGYTDTQYF
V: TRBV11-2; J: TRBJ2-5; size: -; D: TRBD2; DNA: TGTGCCAGCAGCTTGAGTAGCGGGGGATCAGAGACCCAGTACTTC; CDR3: CASSLSSGGSETQYF
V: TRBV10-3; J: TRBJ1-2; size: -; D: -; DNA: TGTGCCATCAGTGAAGGGGGGGCTGGCTACACCTTC; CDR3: CAISEGGAGYTF
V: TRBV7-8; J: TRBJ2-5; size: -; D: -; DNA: TGTGCCAGCAGCCGAACCCCCGGAGGGACCCAGTACTTC; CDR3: CASSRTPGGTQYF
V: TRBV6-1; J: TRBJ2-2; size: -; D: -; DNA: TGTGCCAGCAGTGAAGACCGTCCGGCCGGGGAGCTGTTTTTT; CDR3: CASSEDRPAGELFF
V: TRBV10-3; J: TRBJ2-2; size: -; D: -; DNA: TGTGCCATCAGACGTCATACGGGGGCCGGGGAGCTGTTTTTT; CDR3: CAIRRHTGAGELFF
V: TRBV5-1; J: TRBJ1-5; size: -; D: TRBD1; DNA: TGCGCCAGCAGCCCGGTGCCAGGGGGGACGCAGCCCCAGCATTTT; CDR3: CASSPVPGGTQPQHF
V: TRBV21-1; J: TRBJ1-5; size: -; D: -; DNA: TGTGCCAGCAGCGCAAGGTCGGACAGGGTTACGGTTCAGCCCCAGCATTTT; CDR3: CASSARSDRVTVQPQHF
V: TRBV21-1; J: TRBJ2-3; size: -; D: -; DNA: TGTGCCAGCCCGTTCGGGGTGACAGATACGCAGTATTTT; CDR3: CASPFGVTDTQYF
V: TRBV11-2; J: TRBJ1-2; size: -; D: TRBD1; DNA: TGTGCCAGCAGCTACTCAGAGGGGGCAGGCTATGGCTACACCTTC; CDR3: CASSYSEGAGYGYTF
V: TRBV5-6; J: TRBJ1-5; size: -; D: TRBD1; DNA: TGTGCCAGCACCACACTCGGGCAGGGGGATCAGCCCCAGCATTTT; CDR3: CASTTLGQGDQPQHF
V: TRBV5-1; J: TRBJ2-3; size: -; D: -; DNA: TGCGCCAGCAGCCCCCGGGGAGGTCGGGGACTTAATGGAGATACGCAGTATTTT; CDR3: CASSPRGGRGLNGDTQYF
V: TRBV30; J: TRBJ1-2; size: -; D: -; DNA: TGTGCCTGGAGTGTACGGGGGAACTATGGCTACACCTTC; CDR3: CAWSVRGNYGYTF
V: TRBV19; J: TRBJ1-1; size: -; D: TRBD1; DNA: TGTGCCAGTAGTGCCAAGGGACAGCTGAACACTGAAGCTTTCTTT; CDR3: CASSAKGQLNTEAFF
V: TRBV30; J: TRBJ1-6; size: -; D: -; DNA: TGTGCCTGGAGTGTACAGACATTTAATAATTCACCCCTCCACTTT; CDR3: CAWSVQTFNNSPLHF
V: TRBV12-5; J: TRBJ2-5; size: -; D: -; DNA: TGTGCTAGTGGTTTGGTCGGCGGACAAGAGACCCAGTACTTC; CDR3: CASGLVGGQETQYF
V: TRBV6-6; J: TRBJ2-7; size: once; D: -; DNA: TGTGCCAGCAGTACTCCCCGGGGGAAGGTCTACGAGCAGTACTTC; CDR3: CASSTPRGKVYEQYF
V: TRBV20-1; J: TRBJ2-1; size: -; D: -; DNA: TGCAGTGCTAGTCGCCTTCAGGGTCCAAGGCTCTTC; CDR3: CSASRLQGPRLF
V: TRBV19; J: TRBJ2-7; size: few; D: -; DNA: TGTGCCAGTAGTATAGATCTAAGCTACGAGCAGTACTTC; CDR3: CASSIDLSYEQYF
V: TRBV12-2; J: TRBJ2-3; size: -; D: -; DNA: TGTGCAAGTCGCTTATCTAGCGGGGTAGATACGCAGTATTTT; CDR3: CASRLSSGVDTQYF
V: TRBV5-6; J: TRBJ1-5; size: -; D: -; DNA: TGTGCCAGCAGCTTCGGTCGGGGTAGGGGCAATCAGCCCCAGCATTTT; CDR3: CASSFGRGRGNQPQHF